This TCR beta chain was sequenced during a study of blood T cell repertoires in COVID-19. Germline CDR1 reads MGHRA; CDR2 reads YSYEKL. The CDR3 has 21 amino acids. After removal of 4 bases from V and 6 bases from J, the junction contained 20 bases not matched to a gene. Measured with immunoSEQ multiplex PCR; TCRdb has only the in-frame clones, and not every one. This table has about 270,000 clones, under 90% appearing once. The genes are TRBV4-1 and TRBJ2-1, with 14 bases identical to TRBD2. The TCR was taken from a man aged 18 to 30 who had recovered from COVID-19. The sequencing input was PBMCs or T cells enriched from blood (not recorded which). The CDR3 nucleotides read TGCGCCAGCAGCCGAACTTGGACTAGCGGGGGGCTGGCTGAGGTTCCCAATGAGCAGTTCTTC. As protein: CASSRTWTSGGLAEVPNEQFF.